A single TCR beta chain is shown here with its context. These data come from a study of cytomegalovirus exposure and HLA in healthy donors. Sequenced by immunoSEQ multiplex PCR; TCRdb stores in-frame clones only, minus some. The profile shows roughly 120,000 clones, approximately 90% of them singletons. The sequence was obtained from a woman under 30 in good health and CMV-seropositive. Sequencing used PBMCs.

CDR3 DNA: TGTGCCAGCAGCCCCGGACAGGGATTGGGTGGCTACACCTTC. Translating it yields CASSPGQGLGGYTF. V and J are TRBV7-2 and TRBJ1-2; 8 nucleotides match TRBD1. The V segment lost 5 bases and the J segment 7 bases; nucleotides outside the gene matches: 9. The germline V gene has CDR1 SGHTA and CDR2 FQGNSA. CDR3 length equals 14 residues. Full variable domain (outside the CDR3, taken from reference TRBV7-2 and TRBJ1-2): GAGVSQSPSNKVTEKGKDVELRCDPISGHTALYWYRQSLGQGLEFLIYFQGNSAPDKSGLPSDRFSAERTGGSVSTLTIQRTQQEDSAVYLCASSPGQGLGGYTFGSGTRLTVV.